This entry describes one TCR beta chain. What antigen it recognizes has not been identified. Per-nucleotide qualities are absent, and no much larger clonotype sits a single base away. Libraries were built with the immunoSEQ multiplex PCR assay. TCRdb limited this immuneACCESS table to in-frame rearrangements with V and J called. A share of clones is missing; checked studies link under half to unresolved V genes, and the rest is unexplained. The sample records approximately 730,000 clones, around 85% of which are singletons. Clones ranked in the top ten supply roughly 0.01% of the sample. In the germline V gene, CDR1 corresponds to MGHRA and CDR2 to YSYEKL. Counted from cysteine to phenylalanine, this CDR3 has 14 amino acids. Only the CDR3 region is kept as DNA, spanning 42 bases read in frame from base 1. V and J lose 0 bases and 1 base, and a span of 6 bases separates them. This specimen belongs to a study of shared T cell receptors in the human thymus (dated by TCRdb to about 2021). Background for the entire study: The study examined how the human thymus generates shared, self-reactive T-cell receptor alpha chains.

These records were also assigned to another study, of human thymus T cells. In that second paper, the authors write: Donors were immunologically healthy infants undergoing open corrective cardiac surgery for congenital heart defects in Finland. The thymus tissue came from surgical resects taken out during corrective cardiac surgery. V and J gene segment usage appeared biased in both thymic and peripheral blood repertoires. The related research found that thymic TCR repertoires overlapped highly between unrelated individuals. The study described the TCR alpha and beta repertoires in under ten infant thymus samples and four matching peripheral blood samples. Donor ages ranging from roughly 6 to 244 days were recorded, and more than 5 male and a couple of female infants were included in the cohort. Thymocytes were mechanically released from the tissue and were stored as pellets of roughly 10-34 million cells at -70 degrees C. A QIAsymphony instrument was used to extract genomic DNA from the frozen cell pellets. TCRB and TCRAD loci were amplified from a standardized quantity of quality-controlled genomic DNA using the immunoSEQ multiplex PCR assay. Amplicons spanned the V(D)J region at a length sufficient to cover the CDR3 and identify V and J genes. Amplicon sequencing was performed on an Illumina platform through the commercial immunoSEQ service. Primer bias and sequencing errors were corrected as previously described, and TCRAD and TCRB definitions were based on the IMGT database. The repertoires were analysed using immunoSEQ Analyzer 3.0 and VDJTools for basic statistics, V/J segment usage, diversity estimates, rarefaction and pairwise overlap. Diversity was estimated using the Chao1, ChaoE, Efron-Thisted, Shannon and inverse Simpson indices, and was also estimated on datasets down-sampled to the size of the smallest sample. Repertoire overlap was determined by strict matching of CDR3 nucleotide sequence, V gene and J gene, and Jaccard-based multidimensional scaling clustering was applied. On average, thymus samples gave 750,000 to 950,000 unique TCRB clonotypes, whereas blood samples gave approximately 84,000.

Sequenced: thymocytes. Rearrangement joined TRBV4-1 to TRBJ1-1; the D gene lacks a confident call. This TCR was sampled from a girl less than two years old with a congenital heart defect. Donor details come from another sample of the same person, matched by shared clones. The DNA sequence reads TGCGCCAGCAGCCAAGACAGAACGAACACTGAAGCTTTCTTT. Protein translation: CASSQDRTNTEAFF.